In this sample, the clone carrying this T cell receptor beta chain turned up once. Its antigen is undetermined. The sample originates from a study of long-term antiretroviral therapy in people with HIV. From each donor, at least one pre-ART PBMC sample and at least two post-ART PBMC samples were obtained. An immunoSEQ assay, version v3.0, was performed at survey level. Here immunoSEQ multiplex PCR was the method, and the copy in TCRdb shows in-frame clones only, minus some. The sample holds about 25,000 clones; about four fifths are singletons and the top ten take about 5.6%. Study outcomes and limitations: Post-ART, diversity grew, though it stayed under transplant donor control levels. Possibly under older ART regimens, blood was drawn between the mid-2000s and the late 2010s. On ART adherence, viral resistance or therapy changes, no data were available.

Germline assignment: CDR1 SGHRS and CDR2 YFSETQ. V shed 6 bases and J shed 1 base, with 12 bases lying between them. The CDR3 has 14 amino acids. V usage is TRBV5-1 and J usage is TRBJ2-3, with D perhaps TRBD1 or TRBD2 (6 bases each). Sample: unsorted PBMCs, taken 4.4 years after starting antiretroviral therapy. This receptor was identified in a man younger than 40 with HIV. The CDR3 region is CASNPGAGTDTQYF. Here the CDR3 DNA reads TGCGCCAGCAATCCGGGGGCCGGCACAGATACGCAGTATTTT. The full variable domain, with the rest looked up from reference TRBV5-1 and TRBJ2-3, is KAGVTQTPRYLIKTRGQQVTLSCSPISGHRSVSWYQQTPGQGLQFLFEYFSETQRNKGNFPGRFSGRQFSNSRSEMNVSTLELGDSALYLCASNPGAGTDTQYFGPGTRLTVL.